The entry below gives a single T cell receptor beta chain sequence along with its context. The clone's antigen remains unknown. No base qualities exist here, and no much larger clone lies one base off it. The roughly 39 donors, aged about 6 to 95 years, were systemically healthy Caucasian individuals from Russia. Each donor gave about 9.7 milliliters of peripheral blood, drawn into EDTA-treated Vacutainer tubes. Ficoll-Paque density-gradient centrifugation was used to isolate PBMCs, with at least 7 million obtained per sample. Trizol reagent was used to extract total RNA from the PBMCs, yielding at least 5.5 micrograms per sample. For every donor, flow cytometry on a PBMC aliquot measured the percentage of naive CD45RAhigh/CD27high T cells. This entry is derived from a study of blood T cells in healthy people across ages (dated by TCRdb to 2014 to 2015). Turning to the overall study: In model experiments, roughly one uniquely barcoded TCR beta cDNA molecule per two T cells was captured by template switching. Age-related changes in TCR beta repertoire diversity were measured in the study by deep sequencing normalized with unique cDNA molecular identifiers. The donors were divided into four age groups: young (average approximately 17 years), middle-aged (about 39), aged (approximately 62) and long-lived (roughly 82). To avoid experimental bias, donors of different ages were randomly spread across the sequencing lanes. Using the same blood draw, the study looked at two additional independent replicas of 1 million unique cDNA reads for two donors, one aged 18 to 29 and the other aged 80 or older.

V is cut by 5 bases and J by 6 bases, and the space between the germline ends is 13 bases. Measured from the cysteine to the phenylalanine, the CDR3 is 14 residues long. Just CDR3 DNA is preserved here, 42 bases in frame from base 1. Per the germline V gene (reference sequence), SEHNR is the CDR1 and FQNEAQ is the CDR2. Library prep was done by 5' RACE. The instrument was an Illumina HiSeq 2500. The second PCR ran for about 6 to 12 cycles and used a J-beta primer mix along with a sample-barcoded 5' primer. A template-switch 5' adaptor carrying 12 random nucleotides introduced a unique molecular identifier onto each TCR beta cDNA molecule. Each sample yielded at least 2.5 million CDR3-containing paired-end reads. First-strand cDNA was synthesized from all RNA with the Mint cDNA synthesis kit, primed by a TRBC-specific oligonucleotide. After uracil-DNA glycosylase treatment, a first 18-cycle PCR used universal primers M1SS and BC2_uni_R on all cDNA. As for the original processing: Normalization of each sample was performed by random selection of 1 million high-quality reads, each carrying a distinct molecular identifier. Instead of being binned into consensus sequences, reads with shared molecular identifiers were discarded. CDR3 identification, clonotype clustering and error correction used MiTCR with a Q25 quality threshold and the strictest error-elimination algorithm. A nonparametric unseen species model with Euler transformation was used to estimate lower-bound total TCR beta diversity. The public reads were reanalyzed by TCRdb: fastp trimming at Q25, MiXCR alignment, in-frame beta chains only. Here each entry gathers all rows of one CDR3 protein and keeps the most common genes and DNA. The V and J calls were not made by the authors but by TCRdb's processing. This sample holds about 620,000 distinct CDR3 sequences; 52% were observed only once. Roughly 12% of the sample is in the top ten clones.

General study outcomes and caveats: The percentage of naive T cells measured by flow cytometry correlated strongly with observed TCR beta diversity. Because profiling used bulk unsorted PBMCs, naive and antigen-experienced compartments could not be compared conclusively. Observed TCR beta diversity per million T cells fell roughly linearly with age, and a significant reduction was already apparent by age around 40. Because donor CMV infection status was unknown, age-related changes in expanded clonotypes were potentially confounded. Compared with the aged group, the long-lived group had more naive CD4+ T cells, fewer expanded clones and increased TCR diversity, suggesting age selection. Estimates of total diversity based on one million sequenced T cells were considered lower bounds and underestimates.

The chain is made from TRBV7-9 and TRBJ1-4; TRBD1 could be the D gene, as 6 bases match. The sequence came from a woman aged 80 or older in good health. The sample was blood. Here the CDR3 is given as CASSPQGYDEKLFF. The bases are TGTGCCAGCAGCCCTCAGGGGTACGATGAAAAACTGTTTTTT.